The 21 T cell receptor beta chains below were found in one sample sequenced in a study of T-cell memory formation after mild COVID-19. TCRdb reprocessed the 5' RACE reads with MiXCR, giving one entry per CDR3 protein. The top ten clones hold over 40% of a sample with approximately 88,000 distinct CDR3 sequences, around a quarter of them seen once. Sequencing was done on a sample of PBMCs or a T cell subset sorted from them (not recorded which). These receptors came from a man aged 18 to 29 who had mild COVID-19 (a few samples of this study predate the infection). Cell type and time point are not known.

The chain couples TRBV20-1 to TRBJ1-5; D is unresolved. Per germline, CDR1 DFQATT and CDR2 SNEGSKA (reference sequence). The CDR3 loop spans 12 amino acids. The V end lost 5 bases, the J end lost 7 bases, and 12 bases lay between the germline ends. The CDR3 DNA reads TGCAGTGCTCCCCCCCCTAACCAGCCCCAGCATTTT. Protein sequence: CSAPPPNQPQHF.

This chain links TRBV27 with TRBJ1-5; 7 bases fit TRBD1. Germline lookup yields CDR1 MNHEY and CDR2 SMNVEV (reference sequence). CDR3 size: 15 residues. Trimming cost V 6 bases and J 7 bases; bases outside gene matches: 12. The CDR3 sequence: CASSPTGSDLQPQHF. CDR3 coding DNA: TGTGCCAGCAGCCCGACAGGGTCGGATTTGCAGCCCCAGCATTTT.

This clonotype was recorded many times. An end of the junction does not agree with germline; a read error may underlie this. The V gene is TRBV7-2, the J gene TRBJ2-5, with 7 nucleotides matching TRBD1. CDR1 is SGHTA, CDR2 FQGNSA, per germline. The CDR3 totals 11 residues. Here the CDR3 DNA reads TGTGCCAGCAGCTGGAAGGACAGGCCCATCTTC. This gives the protein CASSWKDRPIF.

This clonotype has a count of ten or more. This chain joins TRBV5-5 and TRBJ2-2; the D gene could be TRBD1 or TRBD2 (5 bases each). Trimming cost V 4 bases and J 4 bases, with 14 bases left between them. CDR1 and CDR2 (germline): SGHKS, YYEKEE (reference sequence). The CDR3 runs to 15 residues. The CDR3 sequence is CASSPRGRSTGELFF. The CDR3 coding sequence is TGTGCCAGCAGCCCCCGGGGCCGTTCCACCGGGGAGCTGTTTTTT.

The chain has TRBV6-1 and TRBJ1-1; D uncertain. Trimming removed 10 bases from V and 3 bases from J, with 6 bases in between. CDR3 size: 10 residues. Germline CDR1 reads MNHNS; CDR2 reads SASEGT. The CDR3 nucleotides are TGTGCCATCAAAGACACTGAAGCTTTCTTT. Its protein product is CAIKDTEAFF.

The chain carries TRBV12-3 or TRBV12-4 and TRBJ1-2; D call uncertain. The length of the CDR3 is 14 residues. The V end lost 2 bases, the J end lost 4 bases, and 11 bases lay between the germline ends. CDR3 loop: CASSLLGRSYGYTF. The CDR3 nucleotides are TGTGCCAGCAGTTTATTAGGCAGAAGCTATGGCTACACCTTC.

This clonotype showed up just a few times. The rearrangement links TRBV12-3 or TRBV12-4 to TRBJ1-1; TRBD1 might be the D (6 bases). The germline V and J ends were trimmed by 8 bases and 6 bases, with 13 bases remaining between them. CDR3 size: 12 residues. This CDR3 reads CASGDRSPEAFF. CDR3 in DNA: TGTGCCAGCGGCGACAGGTCCCCTGAAGCTTTCTTT.

V is TRBV7-9 and J is TRBJ2-3, with D perhaps TRBD2 (5 bases). CDR1 SEHNR and CDR2 FQNEAQ come from the germline V gene (reference sequence). The CDR3 sequence is 13 residues long. The V end was cut by 5 bases, the J end by 2 bases, with 8 bases between. The CDR3 region has the DNA TGTGCCAGCAGCGAGGGAATCACAGATACGCAGTATTTT. This sequence encodes CASSEGITDTQYF.

This chain joins TRBV4-1 and TRBJ2-2; possible D gene TRBD1, 6 bases. The CDR3 has 15 amino acids. Germline V CDR1 and CDR2: MGHRA, YSYEKL. V was trimmed by 1 base and J by 6 bases, leaving 12 bases between them. The CDR3 reads CASSQGDNWPGELFF. In DNA, the CDR3 is TGCGCCAGCAGCCAAGGGGACAATTGGCCCGGGGAGCTGTTTTTT.

The chain uses TRBV5-1 and TRBJ1-1; D is unclear. The CDR3 is 14 amino acids. Germline V gives CDR1 SGHRS, CDR2 YFSETQ. V was cut by 2 bases and J by 1 base, with 9 bases left in between. The CDR3 is CASSFGRPNTEAFF. In DNA, the CDR3 is TGCGCCAGCAGCTTCGGACGGCCGAACACTGAAGCTTTCTTT.

This clonotype has at least ten counts. The CDR3 loop is CASSSPGEYNEQFF. The CDR3 DNA reads TGCGCCAGCAGCTCCCCAGGAGAGTACAATGAGCAGTTCTTC. The rearrangement joins TRBV5-1 to TRBJ2-1; no firm D call. The V gene lost 3 bases and the J gene lost 4 bases, with 11 bases spanning the gap. The CDR3 length is 14 residues. Germline lookup yields CDR1 SGHRS and CDR2 YFSETQ.

In this sample, this clonotype turned up a few times. This rearrangement joins TRBV23-1 to TRBJ2-5; 9 bases align to TRBD1. Being an ORF, TRBV23-1 has a function that is uncertain. V lost 0 bases, J lost 3 bases, and 17 bases stayed unmatched. This CDR3 has 20 residues. DNA of the CDR3: TGCGCCAGCAGTCAATCATTAAGGCCGATCCCGGACAGGGGAGAAGAGACCCAGTACTTC. Translated: CASSQSLRPIPDRGEETQYF.

The chain couples TRBV7-2 to TRBJ2-7; D might be TRBD2 (5 bases). The CDR3 contains 13 residues. CDR1 and CDR2 from the germline V gene are SGHTA and FQGNSA. V was cut by 7 bases and J by 0 bases, with 10 bases left in between. CDR3 DNA: TGTGCCAGCAAATCGGGGAGCTCCTACGAGCAGTACTTC. It yields the protein CASKSGSSYEQYF.

This clonotype was counted only a few times. The gene calls are TRBV10-3 and TRBJ2-5; D is undetermined. This CDR3 is built from 12 residues. V was trimmed by 3 bases and J by 3 bases, leaving 5 bases between them. CDR1 and CDR2 (germline): ENHRY, SYGVKD. CDR3 loop: CAISDGEETQYF. CDR3 coding DNA: TGTGCCATCAGTGATGGGGAAGAGACCCAGTACTTC.

In this sample, this clonotype turned up many times. The chain is built from TRBV29-1 and TRBJ2-5; weak D call: TRBD2 (5 bases). V was trimmed by 6 bases and J by 5 bases, leaving 7 bases between them. The CDR3 contains 10 residues. Germline V gives CDR1 SQVTM, CDR2 ANQGSEA. As DNA, the CDR3 is TGCAGCGTAGAGCGGGAGACCCAGTACTTC. Its protein is CSVERETQYF.

The rearrangement links TRBV20-1 to TRBJ2-3, with TRBD2 identical over 12 bases. Germline V gene data show CDR1 as DFQATT and CDR2 as SNEGSKA (reference sequence). The ends lost 0 bases at V and 0 bases at J; junction bases unmatched: 7. This CDR3 has 18 amino acids. The CDR3 sequence is CSARDWLAGGTSTDTQYF. CDR3 coding DNA: TGCAGTGCTAGAGATTGGCTAGCGGGAGGGACTAGCACAGATACGCAGTATTTT.

This clonotype has a handful of counts. V is TRBV6-2 or TRBV6-3 and J is TRBJ1-1; D is undetermined. Germline CDR1 reads MNHEY; CDR2 reads SVGEGT. The V and J ends lost 0 bases and 10 bases respectively, with 24 bases between them. This CDR3 spans 17 amino acids. The CDR3 DNA is TGTGCCAGCAGTTACTCTGCCCCGGACGTAGGGTTGTATTCAGCTTTCTTT. Translated, it gives CASSYSAPDVGLYSAFF.

The chain uses TRBV6-4 and TRBJ2-2; 9 nucleotides align to TRBD1. Germline V CDR1 and CDR2: MRHNA, SNTAGT. Trimming removed 2 bases from V and 12 bases from J; junction bases left unmatched: 10. CDR3 size: 15 residues. The CDR3 region is CASSDGEQGARKLFF. CDR3 nucleotide sequence: TGTGCCAGCAGTGACGGTGAACAGGGGGCGCGGAAGCTGTTTTTT.

This chain connects TRBV6-2 or TRBV6-3 to TRBJ2-7; D is perhaps TRBD1 (6 bases). The CDR3 runs to 12 residues. Trimming took off 5 bases at V and 6 bases at J, with 11 bases between the two ends. CDR1 and CDR2 from the germline V gene are MNHEY and SVGEGT. CDR3 amino acids: CASSQGFTEQYF. DNA for the CDR3: TGTGCCAGCAGTCAGGGGTTTACCGAGCAGTACTTC.

This clonotype was observed a few times. Here the CDR3 DNA reads TGTGCCAGCAGCTTAGGAGTGGGGGGAGCTTTCTTT. Protein: CASSLGVGGAFF. The J gene is TRBJ1-1, the V gene TRBV7-3; D is perhaps TRBD1 (5 bases). The CDR3 has 12 residues. V dropped 2 bases and J dropped 10 bases, with 11 bases sitting between them. The germline gives CDR1 SGHTA, CDR2 FQGTGA.

This clonotype was seen a few times. The genes are TRBV27 and TRBJ2-4; possibly TRBD1 for D (6 bases). The CDR3 covers 11 residues. V was shortened by 6 bases and J by 14 bases, with 14 bases between the two germline ends. Looked up from germline, CDR1 is MNHEY and CDR2 is SMNVEV (reference sequence). CDR3 in amino acids: CASRWGTQEYF. The CDR3 coding sequence is TGTGCCAGCAGATGGGGGACACAGGAGTACTTC.